Following are 10 T cell receptor beta chains from one sample sequenced in a study of blood T cell repertoires in COVID-19 (dated by TCRdb to about 2020). Receptors were amplified or captured by the immunoSEQ multiplex PCR assay. TCRdb mirrors the immuneACCESS table, restricted to in-frame sequences. Some clones are absent from its copies; in checked studies, under half trace to an unresolved V gene, and the reason for the others is unknown. This sample has approximately 330,000 clones in its table, and 80% to 90% of those were observed once. 3.5% to 4.5% of the sample is held by the ten biggest clonotypes. The sample taken for sequencing was PBMCs or T cells enriched from blood (not recorded which). Receptors were obtained from a woman aged 40 to 50 with acute COVID-19.

J is TRBJ2-3 and V is TRBV12-3 or TRBV12-4; D uncertain. This CDR3 comprises 13 residues. Trimming stripped 6 bases from V and 2 bases from J, with 9 bases between. CDR3 amino acids: CASRLRLTDTQYF. The CDR3 DNA sequence: TGTGCCAGCAGACTGAGACTCACAGATACGCAGTATTTT.

The chain is built from TRBV12-3 or TRBV12-4 and TRBJ1-2; 8 nucleotides match TRBD1. This CDR3 region has 13 residues. With 9 bases clipped from V and 5 bases from J, the junction kept 8 bases outside the gene matches. As DNA, the CDR3 is TGTGCCAGTGCTCAGGGGGCGCGGTATGGCTACACCTTC. Translation gives CASAQGARYGYTF.

The chain combines TRBV18 with TRBJ1-3, with TRBD1 matching over 7 bases. The CDR3 runs to 17 residues. Germline V gene sequence: CDR1 KGHSH, CDR2 LQKENI. J gave up 0 bases and V 0 bases, and 5 bases lay outside the gene matches. CDR3 sequence: CASSPPGTAHSGNTIYF. CDR3 nucleotides: TGTGCCAGCTCACCACCTGGGACAGCTCACTCTGGAAACACCATATATTTT.

The chain uses TRBV28 and TRBJ1-2, with 9 nucleotides matching TRBD1. The CDR3 runs 18 residues. The ends lost 5 bases at V and 6 bases at J; junction bases unmatched: 19. In germline, CDR1 is MDHEN, CDR2 SYDVKM. The CDR3 nucleotides read TGTGCCAGCAGTACAGAAGGCCTCCGGGACAGGGTCGATAATGGCTACACCTTC. This sequence encodes CASSTEGLRDRVDNGYTF.

This rearrangement joins TRBV7-9 to TRBJ1-2; 7 bases agree with TRBD1. Germline V gene sequence: CDR1 SEHNR, CDR2 FQNEAQ (reference sequence). This CDR3 has 15 amino acids. With 7 bases clipped from V and 5 bases from J, the junction kept 13 bases outside the gene matches. The DNA for the CDR3 is TGTGCCAGCACCAGGTCCGGGACAGACTCTTATGGCTACACCTTC. Amino acids: CASTRSGTDSYGYTF.

The chain recombines TRBV27 with TRBJ2-5, with 8 positions matching TRBD2. Germline lookup yields CDR1 MNHEY and CDR2 SMNVEV (reference sequence). The ends lost 3 bases at V and 5 bases at J; junction bases unmatched: 8. CDR3 size: 15 residues. Written as DNA, the CDR3 is TGTGCCAGCAGTTTGGGGACTAGTGGGCCGGAGACCCAGTACTTC. Translation gives CASSLGTSGPETQYF.

This clone came up once. This chain joins TRBV27 and TRBJ1-5; TRBD1 agrees at 8 bases. Germline V CDR1 and CDR2: MNHEY, SMNVEV (reference sequence). J was trimmed by 6 bases and V by 6 bases; bases with no gene match: 10. This CDR3 is built from 15 residues. The DNA for the CDR3 is TGTGCCAGCAGCACGACAGGGGCTGGCAGTCAGCCCCAGCATTTT. Amino acid sequence: CASSTTGAGSQPQHF.

The chain uses TRBV7-9 and TRBJ1-4; D possibly corresponds to TRBD1 (6 bases). The CDR3 is 15 residues long. CDR1 is SEHNR, CDR2 FQNEAQ, per germline (reference sequence). The ends were cut back, 1 base at V and 5 bases at J, with 11 bases in the middle. The CDR3 spells CASSLGGRGNEKLFF. CDR3 DNA: TGTGCCAGCAGCTTAGGGGGGCGCGGGAATGAAAAACTGTTTTTT. The entire variable domain, with the rest obtained from reference TRBV7-9 and TRBJ1-4, is as follows: DTGVSQNPRHKITKRGQNVTFRCDPISEHNRLYWYRQTLGQGPEFLTYFQNEAQLEKSRLLSDRFSAERPKGSFSTLEIQRTEQGDSAMYLCASSLGGRGNEKLFFGSGTQLSVL.

This chain uses TRBV7-9 with TRBJ1-6; 7 nucleotides agree with TRBD1. The CDR3 sequence is 14 residues long. V lost 5 bases to trimming and J lost 3 bases; unmatched junction nucleotides: 1. The germline gives CDR1 SEHNR, CDR2 FQNEAQ (reference sequence). DNA for the CDR3: TGTGCCAGCAGCCGGGACAGCTATAATTCACCCCTCCACTTT. It encodes CASSRDSYNSPLHF. Drawing the rest from reference TRBV7-9 and TRBJ1-6, the complete variable domain is DTGVSQNPRHKITKRGQNVTFRCDPISEHNRLYWYRQTLGQGPEFLTYFQNEAQLEKSRLLSDRFSAERPKGSFSTLEIQRTEQGDSAMYLCASSRDSYNSPLHFGNGTRLTVT.

The chain is built from TRBV5-1 and TRBJ2-3; 13 bases agree with TRBD2. The CDR3 runs 16 residues. The ends lost 3 bases at V and 7 bases at J; junction bases unmatched: 8. Germline CDR1 SGHRS, CDR2 YFSETQ. The CDR3 bases are TGCGCCAGCAGCTCGGGACTAGCGGGGCTTGTACATACGCAGTATTTT. It encodes CASSSGLAGLVHTQYF.